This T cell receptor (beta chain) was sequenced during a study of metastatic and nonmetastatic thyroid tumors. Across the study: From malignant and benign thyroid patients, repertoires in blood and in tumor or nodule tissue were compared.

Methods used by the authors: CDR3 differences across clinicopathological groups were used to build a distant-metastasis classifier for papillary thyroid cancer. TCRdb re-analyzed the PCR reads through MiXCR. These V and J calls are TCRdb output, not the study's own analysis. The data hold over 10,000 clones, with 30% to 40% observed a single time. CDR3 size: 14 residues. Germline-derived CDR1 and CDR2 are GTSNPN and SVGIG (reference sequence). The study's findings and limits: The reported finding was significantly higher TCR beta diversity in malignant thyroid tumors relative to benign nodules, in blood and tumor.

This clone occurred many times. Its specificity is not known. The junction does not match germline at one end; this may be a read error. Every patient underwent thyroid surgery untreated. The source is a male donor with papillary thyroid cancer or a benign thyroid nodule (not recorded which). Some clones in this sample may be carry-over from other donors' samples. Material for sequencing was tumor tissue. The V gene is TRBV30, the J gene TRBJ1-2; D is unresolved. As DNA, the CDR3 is TGTGCCGGGAGCGGATGGTCCCTAAGGATTGGCTACACCTTC. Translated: CAGSGWSLRIGYTF.